This T cell receptor (beta chain) was captured by sequencing in a study of PD-1 blockade in classical Hodgkin lymphoma (TCRdb year 2020). In terms of the full investigation: Nivolumab dosing was 3 mg/kg intravenously every 2 weeks, continuing until either disease progression or unacceptable toxicity. The study used TCR beta sequencing and CyTOF to define a peripheral blood immune signature of response to PD-1 blockade in classical Hodgkin lymphoma.

V is clipped by 4 bases and J by 1 base, and the sequence between their germline boundaries is 11 bases long. As encoded in the germline V gene (reference sequence), CDR1 is SGHNT while CDR2 is YYREEE. From its cysteine to its phenylalanine, the CDR3 spans 14 amino acids. Kept here is only the CDR3 DNA, which spans 42 bases and is read in frame from base 1. The meaning of the sample's time point label: cycle 2 day 1 (C2D1) of nivolumab. Every trial patient had relapsed after autologous stem cell transplantation, and cohorts A, B and C differed in prior brentuximab vedotin exposure. The trial cohort included 45 to 65 patients with relapsed/refractory classical Hodgkin lymphoma, and each patient had a best overall response of complete response, partial response or progressive disease. Single-agent nivolumab was administered to trial patients in the multi-cohort phase II CheckMate 205 trial. An independent review committee assessed best overall response by applying the 2007 International Working Group response criteria. Trial PBMCs were collected immediately before nivolumab initiation (C1D1) and during therapy at cycle 2 day 1 and cycle 4 day 1. After peripheral blood was drawn into 8 mL Vacutainer Cell Preparation Tubes, PBMCs were isolated by centrifugation and then cryopreserved.

As concerns this clone: What antigen it recognizes has not been identified. One base away there is no much larger clone; base qualities are not given.

Overall study results and their limits: Baseline TCR diversity was reported to be lower in newly diagnosed patients than in healthy donors and to be lower still in relapsed/refractory patients. CD4+ but not CD8+ TCR diversity rose significantly by C4D1 (p=0.0027 vs p=0.16), most apparent in complete responders (p=0.02). Trial patients achieving complete response had baseline diversity similar to newly diagnosed patients, whereas partial responders and progressors had significantly lower diversity. Lower diversity was seen in patients whose nivolumab began less than 1 year after ASCT, and these patients were left out of later analyses so that immune reconstitution would not confound the results. The study was restricted to a single clinical trial cohort, and the causes of repertoire differences, possibly disease activity or prior therapy, were left undefined.

Genomic DNA was isolated using the Qiagen DNeasy kit from unsorted PBMCs as well as from negatively selected CD4+ and CD8+ fractions. Amplification of TCR beta CDR3 regions was done by immunoSEQ multiplex PCR with primers that anneal to V and J segments. A synthetic immune receptor repertoire was used to minimize amplification bias, and any residual bias was removed computationally once sequencing was done. Processing in the source paper ran as follows. Custom Python scripts were used to quantify repertoire diversity as the Shannon entropy index. The unsorted, CD4+ and CD8+ repertoires were each analyzed separately, with the exception of combined analyses, where CD4+ and CD8+ sequences were merged in silico. Clonal expansion was defined as a frequency increase of at least 2-fold after treatment compared with C1D1, and clones undetected at baseline were assigned a pseudocount of 0.5. Singleton clones were defined as clones with 0 or 1 copy at C1D1, and non-singleton clones were defined as clones with 2 or more copies. Clones expanded in unsorted samples were labelled as CD4+, CD8+ or unknown by matching protein sequences in sorted samples from the same patient. Wilcoxon tests on paired samples were used to test diversity changes from C1D1 to C4D1. TCRdb re-hosts the immuneACCESS table, in-frame sequences only. Its copies lack some clones; in the studies checked, an unresolved V gene accounts for under half of them, and the cause for the rest is not known. The V and J calls and the clone size are those of that table, but D and trimming were determined from the DNA. The table for this sample lists about 100,000 clones; around nine tenths of them were counted only once. Of the sample, under 8% is held by the ten largest clones.

The sequence derives from a human donor with classical Hodgkin lymphoma. The sample in question was peripheral blood mononuclear cells (PBMCs), obtained before the second cycle of nivolumab. The rearranged chain carries TRBV5-4 and TRBJ2-5; the D gene assignment is ambiguous. The nucleotide sequence is TGTGCCAGCAGCCCCAGACAAGCCCAAGAGACCCAGTACTTC. Its protein reads: CASSPRQAQETQYF.